This is a list of T cell receptor beta chains from one sample in a study of CD8 T cells in Susac syndrome. TCRdb re-called the immunoSEQ multiplex PCR reads through MiXCR, storing one row per CDR3 protein. The sample includes approximately 130,000 distinct CDR3 sequences, around 90% of them seen just once. Sequencing was carried out using CD8+ T cells from PBMCs. The receptor source for this set is a human donor with multiple sclerosis. Each CDR3 is given with its conserved first and last residue. The D gene is left open where the match is weak. Expanded clones are given a class, and other clones once, few, many or no size at all.

J gene	V gene	D gene	clone size	CDR3 DNA	CDR3 protein
TRBJ1-2	TRBV12-3/TRBV12-4	-	-	TGTGCCAGCAGTTTAGATCCCTATGGCTACACCTTC	CASSLDPYGYTF
TRBJ2-7	TRBV3-1	-	-	TGTGCCAGCAGCCAAGAAGAGTTCGGGGTGTACTTC	CASSQEEFGVYF
TRBJ2-1	TRBV13	TRBD2	-	TGTGCCAGCAGCCCCGCCCTAGCGGGACTTTACAATGAGCAGTTCTTC	CASSPALAGLYNEQFF
TRBJ2-2	TRBV5-4	TRBD1	-	TGTGCCAGCAGCTTGGAAGACAGGGGGTACACCGGGGAGCTGTTTTTT	CASSLEDRGYTGELFF
TRBJ1-1	TRBV3-1	-	once	TGTGCCAGCAGCCAAGATCCCCCTGACAGGACCAACACTGAAGCTTTCTTT	CASSQDPPDRTNTEAFF
TRBJ1-1	TRBV6-5	-	few	TGTGCCAGCAGTTACTCGGTGTCGAACACTGAAGCTTTCTTT	CASSYSVSNTEAFF
TRBJ2-7	TRBV14	-	once	TGTGCCAGCAGCCAAGAATCGGGGAACTCCTACGAGCAGTACTTC	CASSQESGNSYEQYF
TRBJ2-3	TRBV5-4	TRBD1	-	TGTGCCAGCAGCTTGGGGGACAGGGGCACAGATACGCAGTATTTT	CASSLGDRGTDTQYF
TRBJ2-7	TRBV7-9	TRBD2	once	TGTGCCAGCAGCTCAAGACTAGCGGAGAAAGAACAGTACGAGCAGTACTTC	CASSSRLAEKEQYEQYF
TRBJ2-2	TRBV29-1	-	-	TGCGGTTCCCCGGGTTTTTCCGGGGAGCTGTTTTTT	CGSPGFSGELFF
TRBJ1-5	TRBV20-1	-	once	TGCAGTGCTAGAGGACCGACCTTTGAGTGGCCCCAGCATTTT	CSARGPTFEWPQHF
TRBJ2-1	TRBV5-6	TRBD1	-	TGTGCCAGCAGCCCGACAGGGTCGGGGACAGGCTACAATGAGCAGTTCTTC	CASSPTGSGTGYNEQFF
TRBJ2-1	TRBV29-1	-	-	TGCAGCGTTGAAAGGCAGAACTACAATGAGCAGTTCTTC	CSVERQNYNEQFF
TRBJ1-5	TRBV7-9	-	once	TGTGCCAGCAGCTTAGACGCAGGGAATCAGCCCCAGCATTTT	CASSLDAGNQPQHF
TRBJ1-3	TRBV20-1	-	-	TGCAGTGGAGAGCGAAATGGAAACACCATATATTTT	CSGERNGNTIYF
TRBJ1-5	TRBV6-5	-	-	TGTGCCAGCAGACATCAGGGGAGCGACAATCAGCCCCAGCATTTT	CASRHQGSDNQPQHF
TRBJ2-3	TRBV10-3	TRBD2	-	TGTGCCATCAGTGGTAAGACTAGCGGGAGCCCAGATACGCAGTATTTT	CAISGKTSGSPDTQYF
TRBJ2-5	TRBV7-3	-	-	TGTGCCAGCAGCTTAGACGGGTCGTGGGAGACCCAGTACTTC	CASSLDGSWETQYF
TRBJ2-1	TRBV19	-	-	TGTGCCAGTAGTCCGCAGCCCTCCTACAATGAGCAGTTCTTC	CASSPQPSYNEQFF
TRBJ1-3	TRBV19	-	-	TGTGCCAGTAGTATAGCGACGAGTTTCTCTGGAAACACCATATATTTT	CASSIATSFSGNTIYF
TRBJ2-2	TRBV7-3	-	-	TGTGCCAGCAGCTTAATGCCCCCCCCGAACACCGGGGAGCTGTTTTTT	CASSLMPPPNTGELFF
TRBJ2-2	TRBV4-1	TRBD2	-	TGCGCCAGCAGCCAACCGCTAGCGGGGGACACCGGGGAGCTGTTTTTT	CASSQPLAGDTGELFF
TRBJ2-1	TRBV13	-	-	TGTGCCAGCAGCTTAGAGGCTAGCTCCTACAATGAGCAGTTCTTC	CASSLEASSYNEQFF
TRBJ1-2	TRBV29-1	TRBD1	-	TGCAGCGTTGAAGAAGTAAAGACAGGGCGGGATGGCTACACCTTC	CSVEEVKTGRDGYTF
TRBJ1-5	TRBV27	-	-	TGTGCCAGCAGTTGGGGACCGATCAATCAGCCCCAGCATTTT	CASSWGPINQPQHF
TRBJ2-7	TRBV27	TRBD1	-	TGTGCCAGCAGTGACAGGGCTTTCTACGAGCAGTACTTC	CASSDRAFYEQYF
TRBJ2-7	TRBV29-1	TRBD1	-	TGCAGCGTAGCTATACCGACAGGGAGCTCCTACGAGCAGTACTTC	CSVAIPTGSSYEQYF
TRBJ2-1	TRBV4-1	-	-	TGCGCCAGCAGCCACGTAACCATACCCCAGGGTGAGCAGTTCTTC	CASSHVTIPQGEQFF
TRBJ2-1	TRBV7-9	TRBD2	-	TGTGCCAGCAGCACACTAGCGGGAGCTTTCGATGAGCAGTTCTTC	CASSTLAGAFDEQFF
TRBJ2-7	TRBV4-3	-	-	TGCGCCAGCAGCCAAGACTGGACGGCGTCCTACGAGCAGTACTTC	CASSQDWTASYEQYF
TRBJ2-1	TRBV11-2	TRBD2	-	TGTGCCAGCAGCTTAGGGGGCGGACTAGCGGGAGTAGTTGAGGCTTACAATGAGCAGTTCTTC	CASSLGGGLAGVVEAYNEQFF
TRBJ2-2	TRBV7-8	-	-	TGTGCCAGCCCCTCTCCCGGAGTAGTCTCCGGGGAGCTGTTTTTT	CASPSPGVVSGELFF
TRBJ1-2	TRBV4-1	-	-	TGCGCCAGCAGCCAAGGTGAATTTGATGGCTACACCTTC	CASSQGEFDGYTF
TRBJ1-5	TRBV19	-	few	TGTGCCAGTAGTATGGTTGTTGTGGCGTGGAGGCCCCAGCATTTT	CASSMVVVAWRPQHF
TRBJ2-3	TRBV18	-	few	TGTGCCAGCTCACCAAGGGGGGCCACCCAGGCAGATACGCAGTATTTT	CASSPRGATQADTQYF
TRBJ2-1	TRBV28	-	once	TGTGCCAGCAACCCGATTCAGGGATTCTACAATGAGCAGTTCTTC	CASNPIQGFYNEQFF
TRBJ2-7	TRBV3-1	-	-	TGTGCCAGCAGCCCTCCCCCGGAGGGGTCCTACGAGCAGTACTTC	CASSPPPEGSYEQYF
TRBJ2-7	TRBV15	TRBD2	-	TGTGCCACCAGCGAAGGGACTAGCGGGAGAGGGTACGAGCAGTACTTC	CATSEGTSGRGYEQYF
TRBJ2-5	TRBV15	-	-	TGTGCCACCAGCAGAGCCAATACCCAAGAGACCCAGTACTTC	CATSRANTQETQYF
TRBJ1-2	TRBV29-1	-	-	TGCAGCGTTGTGGGGGGAGAAAACTATGGCTACACCTTC	CSVVGGENYGYTF
TRBJ1-3	TRBV28	-	few	TGTGCCAGCAGTCTCACCGGAAACACCATATATTTT	CASSLTGNTIYF
TRBJ2-7	TRBV20-1	TRBD2	-	TGCAGTGCGACCAGTCGGGACTACTCCTACGAGCAGTACTTC	CSATSRDYSYEQYF
TRBJ1-5	TRBV5-6	-	-	TGTGCCAGCAGCTTGGAAAACAATCAGCCCCAGCATTTT	CASSLENNQPQHF
TRBJ2-7	TRBV6-1	TRBD1	-	TGTGCCAGCAGTGAACGGCGACAGGGATGGTACGAGCAGTACTTC	CASSERRQGWYEQYF
TRBJ1-1	TRBV3-1	TRBD1	-	TGTGCCAGCAGCGAATACAGGGGGCGAAACACTGAAGCTTTCTTT	CASSEYRGRNTEAFF
TRBJ2-7	TRBV5-8	TRBD2	-	TGTGCCAGCAGCTTCGGGGTAGCGGGAGAGGAGCAGTACTTC	CASSFGVAGEEQYF
TRBJ2-7	TRBV3-1	TRBD1	-	TGTCAATCCACCCGACCGTCAAAGGGGGCACAAGAGCAGTACTTC	CQSTRPSKGAQEQYF
TRBJ1-5	TRBV11-2	-	-	TGTGCCAGCAGCTCGTTTCCACAGCAGGAGAATCAGCCCCAGCATTTT	CASSSFPQQENQPQHF
TRBJ2-7	TRBV7-8	-	-	TGTGCCAGCAGCTGGGGCCCCTTGAACAACGAGCAGTACTTC	CASSWGPLNNEQYF
TRBJ2-6	TRBV5-8	-	-	TGTGCCAGCAGCTTGGGGGCAGCCGTCTCTGGGGCCAACGTCCTGACTTTC	CASSLGAAVSGANVLTF
TRBJ1-2	TRBV5-1	-	-	TGCGCCAGCAGCTTGGAGGTGGGGGGCGCTCCCTACTATGGCTACACCTTC	CASSLEVGGAPYYGYTF
TRBJ1-1	TRBV27	-	-	TGTGCCAGCAGTTTGGGGGTAGGGGGTAACACTGAAGCTTTCTTT	CASSLGVGGNTEAFF
TRBJ2-7	TRBV4-1	-	-	TGCGCCAGCAGCTCGATTTTGACTAGCTACGAGCAGTACTTC	CASSSILTSYEQYF
TRBJ1-3	TRBV5-6	-	-	TGTGCCAGCAGCTCCCGGACCGCCTGGGGGACCATATATTTT	CASSSRTAWGTIYF
TRBJ2-2	TRBV27	TRBD2	-	TGTGCCAGCAGTCCACGTAGCGGGAGGGCCTCTTCCGGGGAGCTGTTTTTT	CASSPRSGRASSGELFF
TRBJ1-2	TRBV7-9	TRBD1	-	TGTGCCAGCAGCTACGGGACAGGGCTTGGCTACACCTTC	CASSYGTGLGYTF
TRBJ1-1	TRBV14	-	-	TGTGCCAGCAGCCAAGTGGAGTGGTACAACACTGAAGCTTTCTTT	CASSQVEWYNTEAFF
TRBJ2-7	TRBV14	TRBD2	-	TGTGCCAGCGGGAGGGGATCCTACGAGCAGTACTTC	CASGRGSYEQYF
TRBJ2-7	TRBV5-1	TRBD2	-	TGCGCCAGCAGCTTGGCTGCTAGCGGGGGAGGCGAGCAGTACTTC	CASSLAASGGGEQYF
TRBJ2-2	TRBV7-9	TRBD2	-	TGTGCCAGCAGCCCCACCCGCTGGACTAGCGGATACACCGGGGAGCTGTTTTTT	CASSPTRWTSGYTGELFF